The 11 T cell receptor beta chains below all came from one sample that was sequenced in a study of cytomegalovirus exposure and HLA in healthy donors. The study ran its PCR with 60 Vbeta and 13 Jbeta primers. Profiled with immunoSEQ multiplex PCR; TCRdb holds only in-frame clones, not every one. The sample lists roughly 170,000 clones; around 80% were seen once. The sequencing input was PBMCs. The receptor set was obtained from a woman in her twenties or thirties in good health and CMV-seropositive.

The genes are TRBV13 and TRBJ2-1; D is unresolved. V lost 1 base and J lost 0, with 4 bases in between. The CDR3 contains 14 residues. CDR1 is PRHDT, CDR2 FYEKMQ, per germline (reference sequence). The CDR3 region is CASSLESSYNEQFF. The DNA of the CDR3 is TGTGCCAGCAGCTTAGAGAGCTCCTACAATGAGCAGTTCTTC.

This rearrangement joins TRBV6-1 to TRBJ1-5, with 9 bases aligning to TRBD1. This CDR3 region has 15 residues. V lost 1 base and J lost 4; bases outside the gene matches: 2. Germline V gene data show CDR1 as MNHNS and CDR2 as SASEGT. CDR3 loop: CASSEGTGANQPQHF. For the CDR3, the DNA is TGTGCCAGCAGTGAAGGGACAGGGGCAAATCAGCCCCAGCATTTT.

The chain combines TRBV7-8 with TRBJ2-5, with D tentatively TRBD1 (6 bases). V lost 5 bases to trimming and J lost 1 base, with 14 bases between them. The CDR3 is 15 residues long. Per the germline V gene, CDR1 is SGHVS and CDR2 is FQNEAQ. The CDR3 DNA sequence: TGTGCCAGCAGCACCCGGGACAACATCCAAGAGACCCAGTACTTC. Translated, it gives CASSTRDNIQETQYF.

This sequence joins TRBV27 and TRBJ2-7; TRBD1 aligns across 11 bases. The CDR3 contains 15 residues. Germline lookup yields CDR1 MNHEY and CDR2 SMNVEV (reference sequence). V lost 4 bases, J lost 3 bases, and 5 bases stayed unmatched. In DNA, the CDR3 is TGTGCCAGCAGTTACACCGGGACAGGGGGCTACGAGCAGTACTTC. Protein: CASSYTGTGGYEQYF.

The V and J genes are TRBV5-1 and TRBJ2-1; 14 bases fit TRBD2. This CDR3 spans 15 amino acids. Germline CDR1 and CDR2: SGHRS and YFSETQ. V gave up 4 bases and J gave up 8 bases; unmatched junction bases: 5. In nucleotides, the CDR3 is TGCGCCAGCAGCCCGACTAGCGGGAGGGCCCATGAGCAGTTCTTC. Protein sequence: CASSPTSGRAHEQFF. Supplemented by reference TRBV5-1 and TRBJ2-1, the full variable domain reads KAGVTQTPRYLIKTRGQQVTLSCSPISGHRSVSWYQQTPGQGLQFLFEYFSETQRNKGNFPGRFSGRQFSNSRSEMNVSTLELGDSALYLCASSPTSGRAHEQFFGPGTRLTVL.

The chain couples TRBV27 to TRBJ2-1; 7 bases are a match to TRBD2. The CDR3 runs to 15 residues. Trimming removed 6 bases from V and 8 bases from J; junction bases left unmatched: 13. Germline-derived CDR1 and CDR2 are MNHEY and SMNVEV (reference sequence). The CDR3: CASRFGRLSFDEQFF. The DNA for the CDR3 is TGTGCCAGCAGGTTCGGGAGGCTCAGTTTCGATGAGCAGTTCTTC.

The genes are TRBV9 and TRBJ2-3; 7 nucleotides align to TRBD2. CDR1 SGDLS and CDR2 YYNGEE come from the germline V gene. Trimming cost V 1 base and J 5 bases; bases outside gene matches: 4. The CDR3 is made up of 14 amino acids. The CDR3 DNA reads TGTGCCAGCAGCGTATGGGAGGGAATAGATACGCAGTATTTT. Translated, it gives CASSVWEGIDTQYF.

This clone was observed a handful of times. The chain employs TRBV20-1 and TRBJ2-5; D perhaps matches TRBD1 (5 bases). Germline V CDR1 and CDR2: DFQATT, SNEGSKA (reference sequence). Trimming shortened V by 7 bases and J by 4 bases, and 10 bases separated the two germline ends. The length of the CDR3 is 11 residues. CDR3 DNA sequence: TGCAGTGAGGGGATCGGAGAGACCCAGTACTTC. It translates to CSEGIGETQYF.

The chain employs TRBV28 and TRBJ2-7, with D maybe TRBD1 (6 bases). The germline V gene has CDR1 MDHEN and CDR2 SYDVKM. The CDR3 is 15 amino acids. Trimming removed 2 bases at V and 0 bases at J, with 11 bases between. Here the CDR3 DNA reads TGTGCCAGCAGTTTACTTGCGGACAGCTCCTACGAGCAGTACTTC. Amino acid sequence: CASSLLADSSYEQYF.

CDR3 protein: CASKREATDTQYF. Written as DNA, the CDR3 is TGTGCCAGCAAGAGGGAGGCCACAGATACGCAGTATTTT. This chain links TRBV6-1 with TRBJ2-3, with D maybe TRBD2 (6 bases). Per germline, CDR1 MNHNS and CDR2 SASEGT. Trimming took 7 bases from V and 2 from J, leaving 10 bases between them. This CDR3 comprises 13 residues.

This chain uses TRBV28 with TRBJ1-5, with TRBD1 as a possible D gene (6 bases). This CDR3 has 14 amino acids. Deletions cut 3 bases from V and 9 bases from J, with 15 bases between. Germline assignment: CDR1 MDHEN and CDR2 SYDVKM. CDR3 loop: CASSFSHGGRPQHF. In DNA form, the CDR3 reads TGTGCCAGCAGTTTTAGTCATGGGGGCAGGCCCCAGCATTTT.